The 8 T cell receptor beta chains below were found in one sample sequenced in a study of shared clonotypes between healthy human individuals. Produced via immunoSEQ multiplex PCR; TCRdb's table is partial and in-frame only. The profile covers roughly 1,500,000 clones, with 95% to 99% appearing a single time and about 0.45% taken by the ten largest. The sequencing input was naive CD4+ T cells sorted from blood. Stated subset: CD45RA+ positively selected. The receptor set was obtained from a man younger than 45 in good health.

The chain employs TRBV4-3 and TRBJ2-1; possibly TRBD2 for D (7 bases). Germline V gene lookup returns CDR1 LGHNA and CDR2 YSLEER. This CDR3 is 16 amino acids long. V was pared by 4 bases and J by 7 bases, with 20 bases between. The CDR3: CASSLLKGEGRNEQFF. In DNA form, the CDR3 reads TGCGCCAGCAGCCTTCTCAAGGGGGAGGGTCGGAATGAGCAGTTCTTC.

This clone has just one count. V and J are TRBV5-1 and TRBJ2-3, with 10 bases fitting TRBD2. V was clipped by 7 bases and J by 0 bases; unmatched bases: 5. The CDR3 covers 15 residues. Germline V CDR1 and CDR2: SGHRS, YFSETQ. CDR3 DNA sequence: TGCGCCAGCGCCGGGACTAGCGCCAGCACAGATACGCAGTATTTT. This encodes CASAGTSASTDTQYF.

The rearrangement joins TRBV6-1 to TRBJ1-5; D is unresolved. V lost 2 bases and J 3 bases, leaving 14 bases between the germline ends. The CDR3 extends over 16 amino acids. CDR1 MNHNS and CDR2 SASEGT come from the germline V gene. CDR3 protein: CASSEYSESLNQPQHF. CDR3 nucleotides: TGTGCCAGCAGTGAATACAGCGAGTCCCTCAATCAGCCCCAGCATTTT.

This clone appeared once. Other DNA variants within this sample encode the same CDR3. The genes are TRBV19 and TRBJ2-5; D gene uncertain. Germline V gene lookup returns CDR1 LNHDA and CDR2 SQIVND (reference sequence). V was cut by 3 bases and J by 7 bases, with 6 bases left in between. The CDR3 length is 11 residues. DNA of the CDR3: TGTGCCAGTAGTATCTCGGGGACCCAGTACTTC. Residues: CASSISGTQYF.

This rearrangement joins TRBV5-1 to TRBJ2-7; a possible D gene is TRBD2 (6 bases). The CDR3 covers 14 residues. The germline V and J ends were trimmed by 4 bases and 3 bases, with 14 bases remaining between them. Germline V CDR1 and CDR2: SGHRS, YFSETQ. The chain's CDR3 is CASSAISRDYEQYF. The CDR3, as DNA: TGCGCCAGCAGCGCAATCTCGCGGGACTACGAGCAGTACTTC.

V and J are TRBV29-1 and TRBJ2-1; 12 bases line up with TRBD2. V was pared by 8 bases and J by 6 bases, with 11 bases of the junction left unmatched. This CDR3 spans 15 amino acids. Germline V gene data show CDR1 as SQVTM and CDR2 as ANQGSEA. This chain's CDR3 is CSSGPTSGSFNEQFF. CDR3 DNA: TGCAGCTCGGGCCCGACTAGCGGGAGTTTCAATGAGCAGTTCTTC.

The chain has TRBV19 and TRBJ2-2; unclear D gene. Trimming left V 2 bases short and J 6 bases short, with 7 bases between. The CDR3 has 13 residues. Per the germline V gene, CDR1 is LNHDA and CDR2 is SQIVND (reference sequence). The CDR3 bases are TGTGCCAGTAGTATATTTGTATCCGGGGAGCTGTTTTTT. Translated: CASSIFVSGELFF.

The chain is built from TRBV11-2 and TRBJ1-3; unclear D gene. Germline CDR1 and CDR2: SGHAT and FQNNGV. The CDR3 contains 15 residues. The V gene lost 5 bases and the J gene lost 7 bases, with 18 bases spanning the gap. This chain's CDR3 is CASSDEGVVENTIYF. The CDR3 DNA follows: TGTGCCAGCAGCGATGAAGGAGTAGTTGAGAACACCATATATTTT.